This TCR beta chain was identified during a study of beta chain features in type 1 diabetes. Reverse transcription of all isolated RNA meant that expressed TCRB transcripts were sequenced. The table came from immunoSEQ multiplex PCR; TCRdb's copy has only in-frame clones and leaves some out. The repertoire holds hundreds of thousands of clones, with about 15% as singletons. Study results and limitations: Shorter TCRB CDR3s, moderately but significantly so, were found in Type 1 diabetes patients in all four CD4+ subsets.

A remark on this clone: What it binds is unknown.

Trimming shortened V by 3 bases and J by 3 bases, and 11 bases separated the two germline ends. This CDR3 has 14 residues. The germline gives CDR1 SGHVS, CDR2 FQNEAQ. The sequenced material came from naive CD4+ T cells from blood. V gene TRBV7-8 combines with J gene TRBJ1-1, with a tentative D call TRBD1 (6 bases). The sequence came from a man aged 18 to 29 with type 1 diabetes. This CDR3 reads CASSLEQGDTEAFF. The CDR3 DNA follows: TGTGCCAGCAGCTTGGAACAGGGTGACACTGAAGCTTTCTTT.